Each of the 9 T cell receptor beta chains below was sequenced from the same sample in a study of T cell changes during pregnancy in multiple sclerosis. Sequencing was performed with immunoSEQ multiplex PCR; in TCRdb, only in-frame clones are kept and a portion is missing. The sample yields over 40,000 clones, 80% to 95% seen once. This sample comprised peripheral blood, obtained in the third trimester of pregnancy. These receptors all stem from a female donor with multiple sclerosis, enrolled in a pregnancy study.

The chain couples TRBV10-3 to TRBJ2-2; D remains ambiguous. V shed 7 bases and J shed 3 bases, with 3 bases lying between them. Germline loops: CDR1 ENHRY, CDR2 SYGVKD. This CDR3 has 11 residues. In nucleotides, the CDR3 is TGTGCCATCATCGACACCGGGGAGCTGTTTTTT. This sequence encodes CAIIDTGELFF.

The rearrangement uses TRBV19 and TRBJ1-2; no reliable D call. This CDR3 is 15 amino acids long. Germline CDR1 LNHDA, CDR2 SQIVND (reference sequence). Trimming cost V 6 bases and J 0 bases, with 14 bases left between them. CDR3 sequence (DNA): TGTGCCAGTAGGGGTTACGGGGTAGCTAACTATGGCTACACCTTC. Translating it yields CASRGYGVANYGYTF.

CDR3 sequence reads: CASSLSGGDYGYTF. DNA for the CDR3: TGTGCCAGCAGCTTATCGGGGGGCGATTATGGCTACACCTTC. The V call is TRBV7-9, the J call TRBJ1-2, with D perhaps matching TRBD1 (6 bases). V was cut by 2 bases and J by 5 bases, with 12 bases left in between. The CDR3 runs 14 residues. Germline values: CDR1 SEHNR, CDR2 FQNEAQ (reference sequence). The full variable domain, in which reference TRBV7-9 and TRBJ1-2 provide the parts outside the CDR3, is DTGVSQNPRHKITKRGQNVTFRCDPISEHNRLYWYRQTLGQGPEFLTYFQNEAQLEKSRLLSDRFSAERPKGSFSTLEIQRTEQGDSAMYLCASSLSGGDYGYTFGSGTRLTVV.

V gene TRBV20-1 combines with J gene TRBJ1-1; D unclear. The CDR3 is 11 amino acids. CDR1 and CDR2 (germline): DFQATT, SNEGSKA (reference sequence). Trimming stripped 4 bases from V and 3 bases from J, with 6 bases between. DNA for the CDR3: TGCAGTGCTATTCGGGACACTGAAGCTTTCTTT. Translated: CSAIRDTEAFF.

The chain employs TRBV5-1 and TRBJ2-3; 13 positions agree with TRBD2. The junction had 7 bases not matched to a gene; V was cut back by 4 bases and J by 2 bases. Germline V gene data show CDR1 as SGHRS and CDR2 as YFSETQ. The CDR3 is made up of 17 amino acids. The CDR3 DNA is TGCGCCAGCAGCCCGAGGGGACTAGCGGGACTCACAGATACGCAGTATTTT. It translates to CASSPRGLAGLTDTQYF.

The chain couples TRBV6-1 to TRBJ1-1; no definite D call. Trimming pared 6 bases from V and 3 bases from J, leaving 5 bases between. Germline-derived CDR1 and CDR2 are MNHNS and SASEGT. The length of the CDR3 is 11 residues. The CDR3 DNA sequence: TGTGCCAGCAGCCTCGACACTGAAGCTTTCTTT. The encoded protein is CASSLDTEAFF.

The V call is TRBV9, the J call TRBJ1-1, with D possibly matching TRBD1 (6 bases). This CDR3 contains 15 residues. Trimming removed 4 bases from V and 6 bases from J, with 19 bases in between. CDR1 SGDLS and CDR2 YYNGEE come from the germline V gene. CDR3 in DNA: TGTGCCAGCAGCTTCACCGGGACACCCGTTGCTGAAGCTTTCTTT. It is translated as CASSFTGTPVAEAFF.

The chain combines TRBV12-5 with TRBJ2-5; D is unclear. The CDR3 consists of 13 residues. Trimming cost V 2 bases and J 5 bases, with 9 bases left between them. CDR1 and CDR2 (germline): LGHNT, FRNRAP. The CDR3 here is CASGLSIGETQYF. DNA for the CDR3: TGTGCTAGTGGTTTGTCCATCGGGGAGACCCAGTACTTC.

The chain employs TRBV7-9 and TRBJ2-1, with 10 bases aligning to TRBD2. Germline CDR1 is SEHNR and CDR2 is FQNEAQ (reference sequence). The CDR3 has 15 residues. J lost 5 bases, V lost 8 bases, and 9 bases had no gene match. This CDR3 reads CASLPGLATHNEQFF. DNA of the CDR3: TGTGCCAGCTTACCGGGACTAGCGACTCACAATGAGCAGTTCTTC.